What follows describes a single T cell receptor beta chain. Antigen specificity is unknown. This sample was taken from a study of T cell responses to AZD1222 COVID-19 vaccine. Whole-study results and caveats: Unmutated regions of variants are reportedly targeted by nearly half of spike-specific TCRs.

This table comes from immunoSEQ multiplex PCR, and its TCRdb copy is limited to in-frame clones, with some not included. Here the sample spans 70,000 to 80,000 clones, around three quarters being singletons. Germline trimming cut 3 bases from V and 5 bases from J; bases unmatched to any gene: 7. CDR3 length equals 16 residues. From germline, CDR1 is SGDLS and CDR2 YYNGEE. This TCR was recovered from an adult who received the AZD1222 COVID-19 vaccine. The sequencing used peripheral blood, collected 28 days after the second AZD1222 dose. The J gene is TRBJ2-3, the V gene TRBV9; the match to TRBD2 covers 12 bases. The CDR3 region has the DNA TGTGCCAGCAGCGCCACGACTAGCGGGGGTGGAGATACGCAGTATTTT. Translating it yields CASSATTSGGGDTQYF.